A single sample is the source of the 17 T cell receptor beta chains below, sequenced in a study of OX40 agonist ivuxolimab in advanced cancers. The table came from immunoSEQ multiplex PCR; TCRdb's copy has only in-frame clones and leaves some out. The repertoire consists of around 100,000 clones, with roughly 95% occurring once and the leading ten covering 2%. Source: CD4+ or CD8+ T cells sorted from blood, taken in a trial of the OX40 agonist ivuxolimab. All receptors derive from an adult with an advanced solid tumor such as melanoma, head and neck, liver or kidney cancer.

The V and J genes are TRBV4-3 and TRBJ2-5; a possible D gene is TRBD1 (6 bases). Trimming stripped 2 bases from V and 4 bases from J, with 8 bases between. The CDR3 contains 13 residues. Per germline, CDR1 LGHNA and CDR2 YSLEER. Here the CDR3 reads CASSQFRGETQYF. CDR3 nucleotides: TGCGCCAGCAGCCAATTCAGGGGAGAGACCCAGTACTTC.

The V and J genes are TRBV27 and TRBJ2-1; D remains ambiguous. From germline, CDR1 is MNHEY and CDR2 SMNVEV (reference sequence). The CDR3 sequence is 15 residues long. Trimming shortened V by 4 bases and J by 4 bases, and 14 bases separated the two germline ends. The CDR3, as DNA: TGTGCCAGCAGTTCTCGCGAGGCGAAATACAATGAGCAGTTCTTC. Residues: CASSSREAKYNEQFF.

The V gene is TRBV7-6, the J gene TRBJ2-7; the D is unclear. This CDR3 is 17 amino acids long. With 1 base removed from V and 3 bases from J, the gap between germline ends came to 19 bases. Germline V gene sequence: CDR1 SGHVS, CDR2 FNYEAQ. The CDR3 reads CASSLVAAGRTGYEQYF. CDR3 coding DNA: TGTGCCAGCAGCTTAGTTGCGGCCGGCAGGACGGGCTACGAGCAGTACTTC.

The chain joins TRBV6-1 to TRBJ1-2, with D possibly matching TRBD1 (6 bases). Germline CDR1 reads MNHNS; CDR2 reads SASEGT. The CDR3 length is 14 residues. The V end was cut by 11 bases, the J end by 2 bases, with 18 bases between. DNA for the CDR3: TGTGCCGTTGACCGCAGGGGTGCAAACTATGGCTACACCTTC. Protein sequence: CAVDRRGANYGYTF.

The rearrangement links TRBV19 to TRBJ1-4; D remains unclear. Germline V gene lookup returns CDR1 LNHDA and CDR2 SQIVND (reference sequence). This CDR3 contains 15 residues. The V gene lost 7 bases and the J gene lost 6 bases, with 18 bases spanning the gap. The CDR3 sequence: CASNSLGGSYEKLFF. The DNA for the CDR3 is TGTGCCAGTAACTCATTAGGAGGGAGTTATGAAAAACTGTTTTTT.

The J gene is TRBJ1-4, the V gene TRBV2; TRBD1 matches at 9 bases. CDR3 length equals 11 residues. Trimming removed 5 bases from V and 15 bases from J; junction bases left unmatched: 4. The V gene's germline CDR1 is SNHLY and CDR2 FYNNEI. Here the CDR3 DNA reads TGTGCCAGCAGTTCACAGGGGGCGATGTTTTTT. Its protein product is CASSSQGAMFF.

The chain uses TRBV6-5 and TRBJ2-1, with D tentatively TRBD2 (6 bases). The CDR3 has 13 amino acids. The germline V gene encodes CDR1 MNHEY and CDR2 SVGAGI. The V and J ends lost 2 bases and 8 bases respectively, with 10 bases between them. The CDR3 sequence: CASSYGRDYEQFF. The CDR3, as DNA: TGTGCCAGCAGTTACGGTCGGGACTATGAGCAGTTCTTC.

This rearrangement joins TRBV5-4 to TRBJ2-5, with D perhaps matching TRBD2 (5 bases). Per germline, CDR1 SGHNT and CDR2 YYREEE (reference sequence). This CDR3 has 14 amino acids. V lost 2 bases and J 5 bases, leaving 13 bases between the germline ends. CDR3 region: CASSFRTGWETQYF. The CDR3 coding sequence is TGTGCCAGCAGCTTTCGGACTGGCTGGGAGACCCAGTACTTC. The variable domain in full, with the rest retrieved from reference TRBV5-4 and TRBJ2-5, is ETGVTQSPTHLIKTRGQQVTLRCSSQSGHNTVSWYQQALGQGPQFIFQYYREEENGRGNFPPRFSGLQFPNYSSELNVNALELDDSALYLCASSFRTGWETQYFGPGTRLLVL.

The CDR3 region has the DNA TGCAGCGTTACCGGGGCTAAGGGCATTCAGTACTTC. The encoded protein is CSVTGAKGIQYF. The chain combines TRBV29-1 with TRBJ2-4, with D perhaps TRBD1 or TRBD2 (5 bases each). There are 12 residues in the CDR3. Trimming stripped 5 bases from V and 9 bases from J, with 14 bases between. Germline CDR1 is SQVTM and CDR2 is ANQGSEA.

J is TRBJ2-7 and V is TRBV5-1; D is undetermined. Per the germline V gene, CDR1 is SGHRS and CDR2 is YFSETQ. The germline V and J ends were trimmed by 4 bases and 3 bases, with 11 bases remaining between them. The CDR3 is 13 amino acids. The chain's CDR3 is CASSDGENYEQYF. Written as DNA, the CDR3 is TGCGCCAGCAGCGACGGAGAAAACTACGAGCAGTACTTC.

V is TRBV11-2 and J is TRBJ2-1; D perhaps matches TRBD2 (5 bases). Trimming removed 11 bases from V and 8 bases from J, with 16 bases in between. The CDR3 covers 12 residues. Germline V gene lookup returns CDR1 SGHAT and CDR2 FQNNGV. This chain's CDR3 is CAGAEGRDEQFF. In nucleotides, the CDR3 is TGTGCCGGAGCCGAGGGTCGGGATGAGCAGTTCTTC.

Here the CDR3 DNA reads TGTGCCAGCAGCCCCTCCCAGAGTCTCACTGAAGCTTTCTTT. Translated, it gives CASSPSQSLTEAFF. The chain couples TRBV9 to TRBJ1-1, with D uncertain. Germline V gene sequence: CDR1 SGDLS, CDR2 YYNGEE. The CDR3 is 14 amino acids. V lost 4 bases and J 4 bases, leaving 14 bases between the germline ends.

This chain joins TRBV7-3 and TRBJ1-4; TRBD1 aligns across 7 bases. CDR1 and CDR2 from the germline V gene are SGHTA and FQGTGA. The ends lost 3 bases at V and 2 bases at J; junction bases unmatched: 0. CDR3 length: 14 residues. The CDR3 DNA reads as TGTGCCAGCAGCTTGACAGGGACTAATGAAAAACTGTTTTTT. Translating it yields CASSLTGTNEKLFF.

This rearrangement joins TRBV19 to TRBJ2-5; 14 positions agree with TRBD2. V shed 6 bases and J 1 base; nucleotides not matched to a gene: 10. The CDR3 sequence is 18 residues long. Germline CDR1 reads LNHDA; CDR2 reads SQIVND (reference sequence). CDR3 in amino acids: CASSLTSGGAYAQETQYF. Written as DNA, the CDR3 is TGTGCCAGTAGCCTGACTAGCGGGGGGGCTTATGCCCAAGAGACCCAGTACTTC.

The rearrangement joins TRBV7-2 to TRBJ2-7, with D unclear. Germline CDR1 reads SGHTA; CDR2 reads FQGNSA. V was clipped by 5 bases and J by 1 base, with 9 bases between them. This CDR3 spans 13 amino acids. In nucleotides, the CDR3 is TGTGCCAGCAGCGGAGACGGATCCTACGAGCAGTACTTC. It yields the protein CASSGDGSYEQYF.

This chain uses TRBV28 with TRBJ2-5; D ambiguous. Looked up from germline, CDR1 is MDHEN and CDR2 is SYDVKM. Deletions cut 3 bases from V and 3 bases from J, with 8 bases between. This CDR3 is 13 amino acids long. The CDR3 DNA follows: TGTGCCAGCAGTTTGAGGCTAAAAGAGACCCAGTACTTC. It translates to CASSLRLKETQYF.

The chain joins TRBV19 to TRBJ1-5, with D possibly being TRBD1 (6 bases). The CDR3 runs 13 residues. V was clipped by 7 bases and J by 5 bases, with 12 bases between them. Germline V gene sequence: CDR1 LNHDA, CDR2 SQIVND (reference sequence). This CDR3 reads CASTDSLYQPQHF. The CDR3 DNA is TGTGCCAGTACGGACAGCCTTTATCAGCCCCAGCATTTT.